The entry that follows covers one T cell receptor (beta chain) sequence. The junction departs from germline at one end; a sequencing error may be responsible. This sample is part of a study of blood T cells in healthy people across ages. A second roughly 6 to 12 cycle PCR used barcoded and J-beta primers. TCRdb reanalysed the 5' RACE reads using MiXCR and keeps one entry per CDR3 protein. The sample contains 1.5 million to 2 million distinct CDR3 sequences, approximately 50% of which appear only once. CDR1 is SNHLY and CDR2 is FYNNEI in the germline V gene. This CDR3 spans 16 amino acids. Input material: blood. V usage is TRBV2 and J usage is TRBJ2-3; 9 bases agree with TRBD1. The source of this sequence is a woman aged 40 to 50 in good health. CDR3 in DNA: TGTGTCAGCACCAACTGGGGGGACAGGGTCACAGATACGCAGTATTTT. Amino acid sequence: CVSTNWGDRVTDTQYF.